The rows below give T cell receptor beta chains drawn from one sample of a study of blood T cell repertoires in COVID-19. Generated by immunoSEQ multiplex PCR, the TCRdb table keeps only in-frame clones and is missing some. The sample records 45,000 to 50,000 clones, around four fifths being singletons. The sample comprised peripheral blood. Receptors originate from a man between 65 and 85 years old with acute or convalescent COVID-19. CDR3s include the opening cysteine and the closing phenylalanine or tryptophan. Fields, in order: clone size, J gene, D gene, V gene, CDR3 protein, CDR3 DNA. D genes are given only for firm matches. Clone size appears in some rows only: once, few, many, or a class for an expanded clone.

.,TRBJ2-2,.,TRBV24-1,CATSDPLTGWSGELFF,TGTGCCACCAGTGACCCATTAACAGGCTGGTCCGGGGAGCTGTTTTTT
.,TRBJ2-1,TRBD2,TRBV29-1,CSVRGLAGGSEQFF,TGCAGCGTCCGAGGACTAGCGGGAGGGTCGGAGCAGTTCTTC
.,TRBJ1-3,TRBD1,TRBV3-1/TRBV3-2,CASSQQGASGNTIYF,TGTGCCAGCAGCCAACAGGGGGCTTCTGGAAACACCATATATTTT
.,TRBJ1-1,TRBD1,TRBV5-1,CASSQGVRNTEAFF,TGCGCCAGCAGCCAGGGGGTTAGGAACACTGAAGCTTTCTTT
once,TRBJ2-6,.,TRBV28,CASRYPSGANVLTF,TGTGCCAGCCGGTATCCCTCTGGGGCCAACGTCCTGACTTTC
.,TRBJ1-1,.,TRBV5-1,CASSFRRLGGTEAFF,TGCGCCAGCAGCTTTAGACGGCTGGGGGGCACTGAAGCTTTCTTT
.,TRBJ1-1,TRBD1,TRBV20-1,CSASVLGTGPSRF,TGCAGTGCTAGTGTTTTAGGGACAGGTCCTTCACGATTT
.,TRBJ2-1,TRBD2,TRBV7-2,CASSSQRSSGQNEQFF,TGTGCCAGCAGCTCCCAGAGGTCTAGCGGCCAAAATGAGCAGTTCTTC
once,TRBJ1-2,TRBD1,TRBV27,CASSGQGRGYTF,TGTGCCAGCAGCGGACAGGGTAGGGGCTACACCTTC
.,TRBJ2-7,TRBD2,TRBV10-3,CAISGLAGALYEQYF,TGTGCCATCTCCGGACTAGCGGGGGCCCTCTACGAGCAGTACTTC
.,TRBJ2-1,TRBD2,TRBV24-1,CATSVTGIAGHEQFF,TGTGCCACCAGTGTTACCGGGATAGCGGGCCATGAGCAGTTCTTC
.,TRBJ1-5,.,TRBV30,CAWSEGQLLEPQHF,TGTGCCTGGAGTGAAGGACAGCTCCTGGAGCCCCAGCATTTT
few,TRBJ1-5,.,TRBV5-4,CASSLAGEGQPQHF,TGTGCCAGCAGCTTGGCGGGGGAAGGACAGCCCCAGCATTTT
.,TRBJ2-3,TRBD2,TRBV5-8,CATRREGARADTQYF,TGTGCCACCCGGCGGGAGGGGGCGCGGGCAGATACGCAGTATTTT
.,TRBJ2-5,.,TRBV7-7,CASSLGQRETQYF,TGTGCCAGCAGCTTAGGACAAAGGGAGACCCAGTACTTC
.,TRBJ2-1,TRBD2,TRBV18,CASSPGRGGLDEQFF,TGTGCCAGCTCACCAGGGCGGGGGGGCCTGGATGAGCAGTTCTTC
.,TRBJ1-1,TRBD1,TRBV7-2,CASSPDRVNTEAFF,TGTGCCAGCAGCCCAGACAGGGTGAACACTGAAGCTTTCTTT
.,TRBJ2-1,.,TRBV29-1,CSVEFGMTRASRDEQFF,TGCAGCGTTGAATTTGGAATGACTAGGGCTAGCCGCGATGAGCAGTTCTTC
.,TRBJ2-1,TRBD2,TRBV6-1,CASSELAGDYNEQFF,TGTGCCAGCAGTGAACTAGCGGGGGACTACAATGAGCAGTTCTTC
.,TRBJ2-7,TRBD2,TRBV2,CASSRLAGRNYEQYF,TGTGCCAGCAGCCGTCTAGCGGGACGAAACTACGAGCAGTACTTC
.,TRBJ1-2,.,TRBV30,CAWTSLGGIYGYTF,TGTGCCTGGACTTCTCTGGGAGGCATCTATGGCTACACCTTC
.,TRBJ2-5,TRBD1,TRBV5-4,CASSLPGQARETQYF,TGTGCCAGCAGCCTGCCGGGACAGGCAAGAGAGACCCAGTACTTC
.,TRBJ2-2,TRBD2,TRBV5-1,CASTPGTSGIGELFF,TGCGCCAGCACCCCTGGGACTAGCGGGATCGGGGAGCTGTTTTTT
.,TRBJ1-2,.,TRBV9,CASSVDPMQGPIGYTF,TGTGCCAGCAGCGTAGACCCTATGCAGGGGCCTATCGGCTACACCTTC
.,TRBJ1-1,.,TRBV7-9,CASSSYPKFGEAFF,TGTGCCAGCAGCTCCTATCCTAAATTTGGTGAAGCTTTCTTT
.,TRBJ2-1,TRBD2,TRBV6-5,CASSQRGGIDNEQFF,TGTGCCAGCAGTCAGCGGGGGGGCATAGACAATGAGCAGTTCTTC
.,TRBJ1-1,.,TRBV28,CASSFGVMNTEAFF,TGTGCCAGCAGTTTCGGGGTCATGAACACTGAAGCTTTCTTT
once,TRBJ1-2,TRBD1,TRBV7-9,CASSDRESGYTF,TGTGCCAGCAGCGACAGGGAAAGTGGCTACACCTTC
.,TRBJ2-1,TRBD2,TRBV10-3,CAILSGRDEQFF,TGTGCCATTCTTAGCGGGAGAGATGAGCAGTTCTTC